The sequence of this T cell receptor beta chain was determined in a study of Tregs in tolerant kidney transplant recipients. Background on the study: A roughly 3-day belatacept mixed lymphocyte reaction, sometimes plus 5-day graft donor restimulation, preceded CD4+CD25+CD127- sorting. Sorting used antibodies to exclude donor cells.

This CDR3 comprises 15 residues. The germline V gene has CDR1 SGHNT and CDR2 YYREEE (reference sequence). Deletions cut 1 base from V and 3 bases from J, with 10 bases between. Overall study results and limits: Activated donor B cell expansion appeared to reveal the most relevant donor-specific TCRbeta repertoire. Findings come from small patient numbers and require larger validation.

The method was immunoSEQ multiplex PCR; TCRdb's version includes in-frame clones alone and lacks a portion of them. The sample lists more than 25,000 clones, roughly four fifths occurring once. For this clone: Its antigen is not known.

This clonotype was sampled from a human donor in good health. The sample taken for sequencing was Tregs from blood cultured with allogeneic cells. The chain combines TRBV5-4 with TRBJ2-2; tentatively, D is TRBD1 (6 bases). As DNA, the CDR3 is TGTGCCAGCAGCTTGACAGGGTCGTACACCGGGGAGCTGTTTTTT. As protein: CASSLTGSYTGELFF.